These 25 T cell receptor beta chains share one sample of origin, sequenced in a study of cytomegalovirus exposure and HLA in healthy donors. TCRdb keeps only in-frame clones here, not all; method: immunoSEQ multiplex PCR. The table includes 100,000 to 150,000 clones, just under 95% detected once. Sequenced input: PBMCs. Receptors were obtained from a woman aged 18-29 years in good health and CMV-seronegative.

The chain couples TRBV2 to TRBJ1-5; TRBD1 agrees at 10 bases. The ends lost 3 bases at V and 3 bases at J; junction bases unmatched: 8. CDR1 and CDR2 (germline): SNHLY, FYNNEI. CDR3 length: 17 residues. CDR3 nucleotide sequence: TGTGCCAGCAGTGATTCGGGACAGGGGTCCGCCAATCAGCCCCAGCATTTT. Protein: CASSDSGQGSANQPQHF. Using reference TRBV2 and TRBJ1-5 for the parts outside the CDR3, the full variable domain is EPEVTQTPSHQVTQMGQEVILRCVPISNHLYFYWYRQILGQKVEFLVSFYNNEISEKSEIFDDQFSVERPDGSNFTLKIRSTKLEDSAMYFCASSDSGQGSANQPQHFGDGTRLSIL.

This clone has only one observation. V is TRBV12-5 and J is TRBJ2-1; 7 nucleotides match TRBD1. The CDR3 sequence is 15 residues long. V dropped 6 bases and J dropped 9; count of bases not matched to a gene: 14. CDR1 and CDR2 (germline): LGHNT, FRNRAP. CDR3 sequence: CASGRGQARSFEQFF. The CDR3 bases are TGTGCTAGTGGCCGCGGACAGGCACGATCTTTTGAGCAGTTCTTC.

The chain couples TRBV2 to TRBJ2-3, with D perhaps TRBD2 (6 bases). The V gene's germline CDR1 is SNHLY and CDR2 FYNNEI. The CDR3 consists of 15 residues. V dropped 5 bases and J dropped 6 bases, with 18 bases sitting between them. CDR3: CASSRNGAGGDTQYF. DNA of the CDR3: TGTGCCAGCAGTAGGAACGGAGCGGGTGGGGATACGCAGTATTTT.

CDR3 nucleotides: TGTGCCGGACTTCAGGGGGCCCCCTCTAACTATGGCTACACCTTC. This sequence encodes CAGLQGAPSNYGYTF. The V gene is TRBV25-1, the J gene TRBJ1-2, with 8 bases aligning to TRBD1. Trimming took 11 bases from V and 0 from J; bases not matched to a gene: 11. The CDR3 loop spans 15 amino acids. The germline CDR1 and CDR2 sequences are MGHDK and SYGVNS.

V is TRBV7-9 and J is TRBJ2-2; D perhaps matches TRBD2 (6 bases). Germline lookup yields CDR1 SEHNR and CDR2 FQNEAQ (reference sequence). Trimming shortened V by 4 bases and J by 6 bases, and 18 bases separated the two germline ends. CDR3 length: 16 amino acids. CDR3 protein: CASSSGQGAGSGELFF. CDR3 bases: TGTGCCAGCAGCTCAGGCCAAGGGGCGGGATCCGGGGAGCTGTTTTTT.

This clone has just one count. CDR3 loop: CASSGGRTGNNEQFF. The CDR3 region has the DNA TGTGCCAGCAGTGGGGGTAGGACAGGGAACAATGAGCAGTTCTTC. The gene calls are TRBV6-1 and TRBJ2-1, with TRBD1 matching over 8 bases. The CDR3 length is 15 residues. Germline V CDR1 and CDR2: MNHNS, SASEGT. J lost 5 bases, V lost 4 bases, and 7 bases had no gene match.

The chain joins TRBV9 to TRBJ1-3; D unclear. The CDR3 has 15 residues. Germline assignment: CDR1 SGDLS and CDR2 YYNGEE. The V and J ends lost 0 bases and 4 bases respectively, with 11 bases between them. CDR3 loop: CASSVDDWRGNTIYF. The CDR3 nucleotides are TGTGCCAGCAGCGTAGACGATTGGCGGGGAAACACCATATATTTT.

The chain couples TRBV30 to TRBJ2-7, with a tentative D call TRBD1 (6 bases). CDR1 and CDR2 (germline): GTSNPN, SVGIG (reference sequence). CDR3 length: 13 amino acids. Trimming removed 6 bases from V and 7 bases from J, with 19 bases in between. Here the CDR3 DNA reads TGTGCCTGCTCGACGGGACACTGGGCAGAGCAGTACTTC. Translation: CACSTGHWAEQYF. Supplemented by reference TRBV30 and TRBJ2-7, the full variable domain reads SQTIHQWPATLVQPVGSPLSLECTVEGTSNPNLYWYRQAAGRGLQLLFYSVGIGQISSEVPQNLSASRPQDRQFILSSKKLLLSDSGFYLCACSTGHWAEQYFGPGTRLTVT.

About this clone: The sample carries other DNA sequences with the same CDR3. This chain connects TRBV6-1 to TRBJ2-5, with 12 bases aligning to TRBD2. Germline V gene sequence: CDR1 MNHNS, CDR2 SASEGT. The V and J ends lost 5 bases and 4 bases, in that order; junction bases with no gene match: 2. This CDR3 is built from 14 residues. CDR3 sequence reads: CASSRGLAGETQYF. Here the CDR3 DNA reads TGTGCCAGCAGTCGGGGACTAGCGGGAGAGACCCAGTACTTC.

V gene TRBV27 combines with J gene TRBJ2-1; 9 positions agree with TRBD1. Germline CDR1 is MNHEY and CDR2 is SMNVEV (reference sequence). The J segment lost 4 bases and the V segment lost 5 bases, leaving 6 bases of the junction unmatched. The length of the CDR3 is 15 residues. CDR3 protein: CASSEDRGSYNEQFF. The DNA of the CDR3 is TGTGCCAGCAGTGAGGACAGGGGCTCATACAATGAGCAGTTCTTC.

The rearrangement uses TRBV28 and TRBJ1-6; a weak D match, TRBD1 (6 bases). The germline V and J ends were trimmed by 4 bases and 15 bases, with 13 bases remaining between them. The germline V gene encodes CDR1 MDHEN and CDR2 SYDVKM. This CDR3 spans 12 amino acids. The CDR3 coding sequence is TGTGCCAGCAGTTCCAGGGGTCTAAGCCTCCACTTT. Protein: CASSSRGLSLHF.

The sample holds a few counts of this clone. This rearrangement joins TRBV30 to TRBJ1-1; D gene unclear. The CDR3 is 13 residues long. Germline CDR1 and CDR2: GTSNPN and SVGIG (reference sequence). Between the trimmed V and J ends, which lost 4 bases and 1 base, there was a span of 10 bases. The chain's CDR3 is CAWTSGANTEAFF. DNA of the CDR3: TGTGCCTGGACTAGCGGAGCGAACACTGAAGCTTTCTTT.

The chain has TRBV7-9 and TRBJ2-2; possibly TRBD2 for D (5 bases). Deletions cut 6 bases from V and 7 bases from J, with 12 bases between. This CDR3 is built from 13 residues. The germline CDR1 and CDR2 sequences are SEHNR and FQNEAQ (reference sequence). The CDR3 here is CASRRGSDGELFF. The CDR3 DNA sequence: TGTGCCAGCAGGCGCGGGTCTGACGGGGAGCTGTTTTTT.

The chain carries TRBV19 and TRBJ2-2; 9 nucleotides line up with TRBD1. The junction had 5 bases not matched to a gene; V was cut back by 3 bases and J by 6 bases. The CDR3 is 15 amino acids. Germline CDR1 LNHDA, CDR2 SQIVND (reference sequence). The CDR3 loop is CASSIGQGFAGELFF. CDR3 bases: TGTGCCAGTAGTATCGGACAGGGGTTTGCCGGGGAGCTGTTTTTT.

The chain combines TRBV18 with TRBJ2-3; D unclear. The CDR3 is made up of 13 amino acids. Trimming took off 6 bases at V and 2 bases at J, with 9 bases between the two ends. CDR1 is KGHSH, CDR2 LQKENI, per germline. The CDR3 DNA follows: TGTGCCAGCTCGGGCTACGACACAGATACGCAGTATTTT. Its protein product is CASSGYDTDTQYF.

The chain links TRBV2 to TRBJ2-3; D is undetermined. The V end lost 6 bases, the J end lost 6 bases, and 19 bases lay between the germline ends. CDR1 is SNHLY, CDR2 FYNNEI, per germline. The CDR3 spans 15 residues. The CDR3 here is CASRISSWQADTQYF. CDR3 coding DNA: TGTGCCAGCAGAATATCTTCGTGGCAGGCCGATACGCAGTATTTT.

The rearrangement joins TRBV18 to TRBJ2-7; 9 bases map to TRBD1. The CDR3 consists of 17 residues. CDR1 KGHSH and CDR2 LQKENI come from the germline V gene. Trimming cost V 3 bases and J 6 bases; bases outside gene matches: 15. CDR3 bases: TGTGCCAGCTCACCCAAGAACACCGGGACAGGGTATGGCGAGCAGTACTTC. It specifies CASSPKNTGTGYGEQYF.

The chain uses TRBV7-3 and TRBJ2-2, with TRBD2 as a possible D gene (5 bases). CDR1 is SGHTA and CDR2 is FQGTGA in the germline V gene. CDR3 size: 14 residues. Trimming pared 5 bases from V and 2 bases from J, leaving 9 bases between. The CDR3 coding sequence is TGTGCCAGCAGCCTCGGACTTAACACCGGGGAGCTGTTTTTT. This sequence encodes CASSLGLNTGELFF.

V usage is TRBV28 and J usage is TRBJ1-2; tentative D call: TRBD1 (5 bases). In germline, CDR1 is MDHEN, CDR2 SYDVKM. The CDR3 loop spans 13 amino acids. Trimming took off 7 bases at V and 4 bases at J, with 13 bases between the two ends. CDR3 amino acids: CASTGSNGYGYTF. CDR3 nucleotide sequence: TGTGCCAGCACAGGGTCAAATGGCTATGGCTACACCTTC.

The chain has TRBV7-9 and TRBJ2-7, with a weak D call TRBD1 (6 bases). The CDR3 has 11 amino acids. Looked up from germline, CDR1 is SEHNR and CDR2 is FQNEAQ (reference sequence). The V end lost 5 bases, the J end lost 5 bases, and 7 bases lay between the germline ends. CDR3 in DNA: TGTGCCAGCAGCCCAGGGGACGAGCAGTACTTC. The encoded protein is CASSPGDEQYF.

This clone was observed a single time. CDR3 DNA: TGTGCCAGCGCTGGACAGGTATATACCTACGAGCAGTACTTC. As protein: CASAGQVYTYEQYF. J is TRBJ2-7 and V is TRBV6-1; 7 positions agree with TRBD1. V gave up 8 bases and J gave up 2 bases; unmatched junction bases: 9. The CDR3 runs 14 residues. Germline V gene sequence: CDR1 MNHNS, CDR2 SASEGT.

The genes are TRBV19 and TRBJ2-3; 7 nucleotides line up with TRBD2. Germline lookup yields CDR1 LNHDA and CDR2 SQIVND (reference sequence). V lost 4 bases and J lost 2; bases outside the gene matches: 9. The CDR3 length is 16 residues. For the CDR3, the DNA is TGTGCCAGTAGTACCGATAGCGGGTTCTACACAGATACGCAGTATTTT. Translating it yields CASSTDSGFYTDTQYF. The whole variable domain, filled in from reference TRBV19 and TRBJ2-3, reads DGGITQSPKYLFRKEGQNVTLSCEQNLNHDAMYWYRQDPGQGLRLIYYSQIVNDFQKGDIAEGYSVSREKKESFPLTVTSAQKNPTAFYLCASSTDSGFYTDTQYFGPGTRLTVL.

The chain joins TRBV5-1 to TRBJ2-1; D is unresolved. CDR1 SGHRS and CDR2 YFSETQ come from the germline V gene. Trimming took 5 bases from V and 2 from J, leaving 11 bases between them. This CDR3 spans 14 amino acids. CDR3 sequence reads: CASSPGATYNEQFF. The CDR3 DNA sequence: TGCGCCAGCAGTCCTGGAGCTACCTACAATGAGCAGTTCTTC.

The gene calls are TRBV28 and TRBJ2-7; tentatively, D is TRBD1 (6 bases). Trimming removed 4 bases from V and 4 bases from J, with 11 bases in between. The CDR3 contains 13 residues. The germline V gene encodes CDR1 MDHEN and CDR2 SYDVKM. The CDR3 here is CASSSEGGYEQYF. Written as DNA, the CDR3 is TGTGCCAGCAGTTCCGAAGGGGGATACGAGCAGTACTTC.

The chain combines TRBV7-2 with TRBJ2-1; 9 bases match TRBD2. Losses at the gene ends were 5 bases for V and 5 bases for J; bases not matched to a gene: 4. The CDR3 loop spans 14 amino acids. Germline V gives CDR1 SGHTA, CDR2 FQGNSA. The chain's CDR3 is CASSAGLAHNEQFF. As DNA, the CDR3 is TGTGCCAGCAGCGCGGGACTAGCCCACAATGAGCAGTTCTTC. Full variable domain (remainder filled in from reference TRBV7-2 and TRBJ2-1): GAGVSQSPSNKVTEKGKDVELRCDPISGHTALYWYRQSLGQGLEFLIYFQGNSAPDKSGLPSDRFSAERTGGSVSTLTIQRTQQEDSAVYLCASSAGLAHNEQFFGPGTRLTVL.